The next 6 T cell receptor beta chains were all read from a single sample in a study of T cells in Graves' hyperthyroidism and ophthalmopathy. Template material for amplifying TCR beta CDR3 regions consisted of RNA transcripts. With the HTBI primer set, the TCR CDR3 went through a first round of RT-PCR. TCRdb independently ran MiXCR on the multiplex PCR reads; one entry per CDR3 protein. The sample includes roughly 420,000 distinct CDR3 sequences, approximately 14% of them seen just once. The sequenced material came from blood. The receptors come from a woman aged 18-29 years with Graves' hyperthyroidism.

This clonotype was seen a few times. The CDR3 nucleotides are TGTGCCAGCACCATACCCACTAATCCGGATACGCAGTATTTT. Its translation: CASTIPTNPDTQYF. J is TRBJ2-3 and V is TRBV12-3 or TRBV12-4; D call uncertain. This CDR3 region has 14 residues. V lost 7 bases, J lost 6 bases, and 17 bases lay in between.

This clonotype was counted between two and nine times. The rearrangement joins TRBV4-1 to TRBJ1-4; D call uncertain. This CDR3 comprises 14 residues. Trimming stripped 2 bases from V and 6 bases from J, with 10 bases between. Germline V gene lookup returns CDR1 MGHRA and CDR2 YSYEKL. In DNA form, the CDR3 reads TGCGCCAGCAGCCAACTCGGTGACGATGAAAAACTGTTTTTT. Translation gives CASSQLGDDEKLFF.

V gene TRBV7-9 combines with J gene TRBJ1-4, with TRBD1 identical over 8 bases. J gave up 5 bases and V 5 bases, and 4 bases lay outside the gene matches. The germline CDR1 and CDR2 sequences are SEHNR and FQNEAQ (reference sequence). The CDR3 contains 14 residues. The CDR3, as DNA: TGTGCCAGCAGCCTGGGACAGGCAAATGAAAAACTGTTTTTT. Translation gives CASSLGQANEKLFF.

This clonotype has just a few counts. The chain recombines TRBV7-9 with TRBJ1-3; TRBD1 aligns across 7 bases. V gave up 5 bases and J gave up 3 bases; unmatched junction bases: 7. Germline-derived CDR1 and CDR2 are SEHNR and FQNEAQ (reference sequence). There are 15 residues in the CDR3. The CDR3: CASSLGQIFGNTIYF. The CDR3 coding sequence is TGTGCCAGCAGCCTGGGACAGATCTTTGGAAACACCATATATTTT.

This clonotype was seen many times. V and J are TRBV13 and TRBJ1-2; no clear D gene. Looked up from germline, CDR1 is PRHDT and CDR2 is FYEKMQ (reference sequence). The CDR3 totals 13 residues. Trimming pared 2 bases from V and 7 bases from J, leaving 11 bases between. The CDR3 DNA sequence: TGTGCCAGCAGCTTATCGGTGGGAGGTGGCTACACCTTC. As protein: CASSLSVGGGYTF.

Ten or more counts support this clonotype. V usage is TRBV20-1 and J usage is TRBJ1-1; no definite D call. Trimming cost V 3 bases and J 4 bases, with 9 bases left between them. Germline V gives CDR1 DFQATT, CDR2 SNEGSKA (reference sequence). This CDR3 is 12 amino acids long. This CDR3 is CSASGQPTEAFF. CDR3 in DNA: TGCAGTGCTAGTGGGCAGCCCACTGAAGCTTTCTTT.